A single sample is the source of the 32 T cell receptor beta chains below, sequenced in a study of blood T cell repertoires in COVID-19. The method was immunoSEQ multiplex PCR; TCRdb's version includes in-frame clones alone and lacks a portion of them. Of roughly 39,000 clones detected, over 75% appear once; the ten largest clones hold approximately 8.8%. Sequences were obtained from peripheral blood. The source of these receptors is a woman aged 70-85 years with acute or convalescent COVID-19.

V usage is TRBV20-1 and J usage is TRBJ2-7; D uncertain. Trimming left V 6 bases short and J 5 bases short, with 11 bases between. Germline CDR1 is DFQATT and CDR2 is SNEGSKA (reference sequence). The CDR3 contains 11 residues. CDR3 nucleotide sequence: TGCAGTGCCATAGACATTCACGAGCAGTACGTC. Protein: CSAIDIHEQYV.

The genes are TRBV27 and TRBJ2-5; tentatively, D is TRBD2 (6 bases). V was trimmed by 6 bases and J by 2 bases, leaving 10 bases between them. CDR1 and CDR2 (germline): MNHEY, SMNVEV (reference sequence). This CDR3 is 13 amino acids long. CDR3 region: CASSRRGQETQYF. CDR3 DNA sequence: TGTGCCAGCAGCCGGAGGGGACAAGAGACCCAGTACTTC.

J is TRBJ2-7 and V is TRBV5-1; D may be TRBD2 (6 bases). The germline gives CDR1 SGHRS, CDR2 YFSETQ. With 0 bases removed from V and 9 bases from J, the gap between germline ends came to 22 bases. The CDR3 has 16 residues. CDR3 nucleotides: TGCGCCAGCAGCTTGGAACCGGGAGTAGTGACTTATCCGCAGTACGTC. Protein sequence: CASSLEPGVVTYPQYV.

The V gene is TRBV6-5, the J gene TRBJ1-1, with a possible D match to TRBD1 (5 bases). V was trimmed by 0 bases and J by 0 bases, leaving 8 bases between them. The CDR3 length is 15 residues. CDR1 and CDR2 from the germline V gene are MNHEY and SVGAGI. The CDR3 is CASSYSADMNTEAFF. The CDR3 DNA follows: TGTGCCAGCAGTTACTCTGCGGACATGAACACTGAAGCTTTCTTT.

J is TRBJ1-5 and V is TRBV28, with 7 bases lining up with TRBD1. The CDR3 totals 12 residues. Germline CDR1 and CDR2: MDHEN and SYDVKM. V shed 6 bases and J 7 bases; nucleotides not matched to a gene: 3. The CDR3 region is CASRDRLQPQHF. CDR3 nucleotide sequence: TGTGCCAGCAGGGACAGGCTCCAGCCCCAGCATTTT.

Concerning this clone: A junction boundary mismatches the germline segment, possibly from a read error. The V and J genes are TRBV7-7 and TRBJ2-5; 9 bases line up with TRBD2. The CDR3 has 16 residues. Germline lookup yields CDR1 SSHAT and CDR2 FNYEAQ (reference sequence). The chain's CDR3 is CASSEGGLAGQETQYF. CDR3 nucleotides: TGTGCTAGCAGCGAAGGAGGGCTAGCGGGACAAGAGACCCAGTACTTC. Full variable domain (outside the CDR3, taken from reference TRBV7-7 and TRBJ2-5): GAGVSQSPRYKVTKRGQDVTLRCDPISSHATLYWYQQALGQGPEFLTYFNYEAQPDKSGLPSDRFSAERPEGSISTLTIQRTEQRDSAMYRCASSEGGLAGQETQYFGPGTRLLVL.

The rearrangement uses TRBV7-9 and TRBJ1-2; a weak D match, TRBD1 (6 bases). Trimming shortened V by 4 bases and J by 3 bases, and 15 bases separated the two germline ends. Looked up from germline, CDR1 is SEHNR and CDR2 is FQNEAQ (reference sequence). This CDR3 is 15 amino acids long. CDR3 residues: CASSSPPDRHYGYTF. The CDR3, as DNA: TGTGCCAGCAGCTCCCCGCCGGACAGACACTATGGCTACACCTTC. The full variable domain, rest sourced from reference TRBV7-9 and TRBJ1-2, is DTGVSQNPRHKITKRGQNVTFRCDPISEHNRLYWYRQTLGQGPEFLTYFQNEAQLEKSRLLSDRFSAERPKGSFSTLEIQRTEQGDSAMYLCASSSPPDRHYGYTFGSGTRLTVV.

The chain couples TRBV11-2 to TRBJ2-3; TRBD2 aligns across 11 bases. This CDR3 is built from 15 residues. V lost 4 bases to trimming and J lost 1 base; unmatched junction nucleotides: 1. Germline-derived CDR1 and CDR2 are SGHAT and FQNNGV. CDR3 protein: CASSSGLAGTDTQYF. The CDR3, as DNA: TGTGCCAGCAGCTCGGGACTAGCGGGCACAGATACGCAGTATTTT.

This clone turned up a few times. The V gene is TRBV3-1 (or the pseudogene TRBV3-2), the J gene TRBJ2-5, with D uncertain. Germline loops: CDR1 LGHDT, CDR2 YNNKEL (reference sequence). The CDR3 runs to 11 residues. Trimming cost V 4 bases and J 5 bases, with 5 bases left between them. CDR3 nucleotides: TGTGCCAGCAGCCTGAGGGAGACCCAGTACTTC. This gives the protein CASSLRETQYF.

This chain joins TRBV18 and TRBJ2-5; the D is unclear. CDR1 and CDR2 from the germline V gene are KGHSH and LQKENI. The CDR3 runs to 14 residues. Trimming removed 2 bases from V and 5 bases from J, with 12 bases in between. CDR3 sequence reads: CASSPNGDSETQYF. CDR3 coding DNA: TGTGCCAGCTCACCAAACGGCGACTCGGAGACCCAGTACTTC.

The genes are TRBV12-3 or TRBV12-4 and TRBJ1-2; tentative D call: TRBD1 (6 bases). The CDR3 is made up of 13 amino acids. Trimming pared 6 bases from V and 7 bases from J, leaving 15 bases between. The CDR3 bases are TGTGCCAGCAGGAAAGGCAGGGGTGGTGGCTACACCTTC. Translating gives CASRKGRGGGYTF.

This sequence joins TRBV7-8 and TRBJ2-3; TRBD2 is a possible D gene (7 bases). Germline lookup yields CDR1 SGHVS and CDR2 FQNEAQ. The CDR3 runs to 15 residues. Trimming pared 7 bases from V and 2 bases from J, leaving 16 bases between. The CDR3: CASTPRGGITDTQYF. CDR3 coding DNA: TGTGCCAGCACCCCGAGGGGGGGGATCACAGATACGCAGTATTTT.

The rearrangement uses TRBV20-1 and TRBJ2-7, with D maybe TRBD1 (6 bases). Germline CDR1 DFQATT, CDR2 SNEGSKA (reference sequence). This CDR3 comprises 11 residues. Trimming removed 2 bases at V and 5 bases at J, with 7 bases between. The CDR3 DNA reads as TGCAGTGCTAGACAGGGGAACGAGCAGTACGTC. This translates into CSARQGNEQYV.

CDR3 residues: CASRRTGQETQYF. CDR3 coding DNA: TGTGCCAGCAGAAGGACAGGACAAGAGACCCAGTACTTC. The chain uses TRBV12-3 or TRBV12-4 and TRBJ2-5, with TRBD1 matching 7 bases. The CDR3 sequence is 13 residues long. The V segment lost 6 bases and the J segment 2 bases; nucleotides outside the gene matches: 3.

The chain combines TRBV6-2 or TRBV6-3 with TRBJ2-5, with D unclear. The V gene lost 6 bases and the J gene lost 2 bases, with 4 bases spanning the gap. This CDR3 region has 11 residues. Per germline, CDR1 MNHEY and CDR2 SVGEGT. The CDR3: CASSVQETQYF. The DNA for the CDR3 is TGTGCCAGCAGCGTACAAGAGACCCAGTACTTC.

This clone was recorded once. The chain combines TRBV15 with TRBJ1-4; a possible D gene is TRBD1 (5 bases). Germline loops: CDR1 LNHNV, CDR2 YYDKDF (reference sequence). V was trimmed by 0 bases and J by 3 bases, leaving 14 bases between them. The CDR3 loop spans 17 amino acids. CDR3 coding DNA: TGTGCCACCAGCAGAGACAGGGTTCCTCTCTCTAATGAAAAACTGTTTTTT. The encoded protein is CATSRDRVPLSNEKLFF.

The chain joins TRBV29-1 to TRBJ1-6, with 8 bases matching TRBD1. The CDR3 contains 13 residues. Germline CDR1 SQVTM, CDR2 ANQGSEA. Trimming cost V 6 bases and J 6 bases; bases outside gene matches: 4. CDR3 loop: CSVRTGSNSPLHF. CDR3 DNA: TGCAGCGTAAGGACAGGGAGTAATTCACCCCTCCACTTT.

In regard to this clone: Mismatch with germline at one junction end may stem from a read error. This chain connects TRBV28 to TRBJ1-2, with 7 bases matching TRBD1. The length of the CDR3 is 14 residues. Germline V gene data show CDR1 as MDHEN and CDR2 as SYDVKM. CDR3 loop: CASSSREGARGYPF. CDR3 nucleotides: TGTGCCAGCAGTTCCCGGGAGGGGGCAAGGGGGTATCCCTTC.

This chain joins TRBV5-1 and TRBJ2-5, with D uncertain. The V gene's germline CDR1 is SGHRS and CDR2 YFSETQ. The length of the CDR3 is 12 residues. Trimming left V 1 base short and J 3 bases short, with 4 bases between. The CDR3: CASSLLEETQYF. The CDR3 DNA reads as TGCGCCAGCAGCTTGCTTGAAGAGACCCAGTACTTC.

The CDR3 sequence is CASSIYASSQPQHF. The DNA for the CDR3 is TGTGCCAGTAGTATCTATGCCTCATCGCAGCCCCAGCATTTT. The J gene is TRBJ1-5, the V gene TRBV19; D gene unclear. CDR3 length equals 14 residues. V was cut by 3 bases and J by 7 bases, with 13 bases left in between. Germline CDR1 LNHDA, CDR2 SQIVND (reference sequence).

This clone was detected a few times. CDR3 sequence (DNA): TGTGCCAGCTCAGCCCAGACAGGGGCGTACAATGAGCAGTTCTTC. Translation gives CASSAQTGAYNEQFF. The V call is TRBV18, the J call TRBJ2-1; 8 bases are a match to TRBD1. The CDR3 is 15 amino acids. V was clipped by 5 bases and J by 4 bases; unmatched bases: 7. The V gene's germline CDR1 is KGHSH and CDR2 LQKENI.

The chain joins TRBV28 to TRBJ2-7; D ambiguous. The V gene lost 4 bases and the J gene lost 2 bases, with 9 bases spanning the gap. The CDR3 is 13 residues long. Germline loops: CDR1 MDHEN, CDR2 SYDVKM. This CDR3 reads CASSSPPAYEQYV. The CDR3 bases are TGTGCCAGCAGTTCACCACCAGCCTACGAGCAGTACGTC.

Regarding this clone: This same CDR3 is encoded by further DNA sequences in the sample. CDR3 sequence (DNA): TGTGCCAGTACAAGACAGGGGGGCACCGGGGAGCTGTTTTTT. Amino acids: CASTRQGGTGELFF. This chain uses TRBV19 with TRBJ2-2; 9 bases fit TRBD1. CDR3 length equals 14 residues. Per the germline V gene, CDR1 is LNHDA and CDR2 is SQIVND (reference sequence). Unmatched junction bases numbered 4, after V lost 7 bases and J lost 4 bases.

The rearrangement links TRBV9 to TRBJ2-5, with D perhaps matching TRBD1 (6 bases). V lost 3 bases to trimming and J lost 2 bases, with 17 bases between them. Looked up from germline, CDR1 is SGDLS and CDR2 is YYNGEE. The CDR3 is made up of 16 amino acids. Here the CDR3 DNA reads TGTGCCAGCAGCGGACCCATAACAGGGTTTCAAGAGACCCAGTACTTC. This gives the protein CASSGPITGFQETQYF.

The chain combines TRBV24-1 with TRBJ2-3; 10 bases line up with TRBD2. V lost 0 bases, J lost 2 bases, and 4 bases stayed unmatched. The CDR3 totals 17 residues. Germline loops: CDR1 KGHDR, CDR2 SFDVKD. CDR3: CATSDLPSGSHTDTQYF. The CDR3, as DNA: TGTGCCACCAGTGATTTGCCTAGCGGGAGCCACACAGATACGCAGTATTTT.

The genes are TRBV7-9 and TRBJ1-3; D is ambiguous. V dropped 0 bases and J dropped 5 bases, with 5 bases sitting between them. The CDR3 loop spans 13 amino acids. Looked up from germline, CDR1 is SEHNR and CDR2 is FQNEAQ (reference sequence). CDR3 sequence reads: CASSLAARNTIYF. In DNA form, the CDR3 reads TGTGCCAGCAGCTTAGCGGCAAGAAACACCATATATTTT.

The chain is built from TRBV18 and TRBJ2-6; 9 bases fit TRBD1. Germline V gene lookup returns CDR1 KGHSH and CDR2 LQKENI. V shed 2 bases and J 2 bases; nucleotides not matched to a gene: 13. This CDR3 comprises 20 residues. The CDR3 region is CASSPYGTGSRLAGANVLTF. In DNA form, the CDR3 reads TGTGCCAGCTCACCATATGGGACAGGGTCCAGGCTCGCTGGGGCCAACGTCCTGACTTTC.

The gene calls are TRBV24-1 and TRBJ1-4, with D uncertain. This CDR3 is 13 amino acids long. V dropped 2 bases and J dropped 8 bases, with 8 bases sitting between them. Germline CDR1 and CDR2: KGHDR and SFDVKD. CDR3 loop: CATSDSGEEKLFF. The CDR3 DNA follows: TGTGCCACCAGTGATTCGGGAGAGGAAAAACTGTTTTTT.

Of note for this clone: The sample carries other DNA sequences with the same CDR3. The genes are TRBV20-1 and TRBJ2-7; D may be TRBD2 (5 bases). Germline V gene sequence: CDR1 DFQATT, CDR2 SNEGSKA (reference sequence). V was clipped by 2 bases and J by 6 bases, with 8 bases between them. The CDR3 extends over 11 amino acids. CDR3 in DNA: TGCAGTGCTAGATCGGGATTCGAGCAGTACGTC. This translates into CSARSGFEQYV.

V gene TRBV5-1 combines with J gene TRBJ2-3, with D perhaps matching TRBD2 (6 bases). Trimming pared 7 bases from V and 9 bases from J, leaving 21 bases between. The germline gives CDR1 SGHRS, CDR2 YFSETQ. The CDR3 consists of 14 residues. Written as DNA, the CDR3 is TGCGCCAGCCGCCTTTCGGGGGACCCTGGAACGCAGTATTTT. As protein: CASRLSGDPGTQYF. The full variable domain, rest sourced from reference TRBV5-1 and TRBJ2-3, is KAGVTQTPRYLIKTRGQQVTLSCSPISGHRSVSWYQQTPGQGLQFLFEYFSETQRNKGNFPGRFSGRQFSNSRSEMNVSTLELGDSALYLCASRLSGDPGTQYFGPGTRLTVL.

The genes are TRBV10-3 and TRBJ1-2, with TRBD1 matching 8 bases. Germline lookup yields CDR1 ENHRY and CDR2 SYGVKD. The CDR3 is made up of 13 amino acids. After removal of 6 bases from V and 3 bases from J, the junction contained 3 bases not matched to a gene. CDR3 nucleotides: TGTGCCATCAGCCAGACAGGGGACTATGGCTACACCTTC. This encodes CAISQTGDYGYTF.

The rearrangement links TRBV7-9 to TRBJ2-5, with D maybe TRBD2 (6 bases). There are 15 residues in the CDR3. Germline assignment: CDR1 SEHNR and CDR2 FQNEAQ (reference sequence). V was pared by 9 bases and J by 2 bases, with 19 bases between. The CDR3 nucleotides read TGTGCCAGTCATATCGGGGATAGCGGACAAGAGACCCAGTACTTC. Protein product: CASHIGDSGQETQYF.